This T cell receptor beta chain was sequenced during a study of molecular identifiers for immune sequencing clone quantification (dated by TCRdb to 2016 to 2019). Background for the entire study: For a replicate experiment, RNA from around 20,000 or 99,000 naive CD8 T cells was divided into five aliquots, of which four were sequenced. This methods study benchmarked molecular-identifier clustering-based TCR repertoire sequencing (MIDCIRS) and TCR RNA copy counting, using CD8 T cells to do so. Paper-wide results and their limitations: Spiked-in Jurkat TCR RNA equivalent to a single cell was reported to be detectable even among one million naive CD8 T cells. Spiked-in Jurkat TCR RNA (approximately 10 copies' worth), which is not part of the donor repertoire, was contained in the naive libraries. When barcode sub-clustering was omitted, TCR diversity was inflated by chimeric consensus sequences, with chimeras reaching as high as 47%. Modeling estimated 2.5 to 3.5 recovered TCR RNA copies per cell, compared with about 10 by digital PCR, which implies roughly 29% capture efficiency. The sizes of highly expanded clones could end up underestimated when identical TCR molecules share a barcode. In CMV-specific effector cells, clones with more than 20 RNA copies contained over 98% of molecules, whereas in naive cells such clones contained under 1% of molecules.

A word on this clonotype: What antigen it recognizes has not been identified. Per-base quality was not reported, and no clone a single base away is much larger than it.

Per the germline V gene, MGHDK is the CDR1 and SYGVNS is the CDR2. V gives up 6 bases and J gives up 4 bases, and the segment between their germline ends measures 9 bases. The CDR3 runs 12 residues from the cysteine to the phenylalanine. Kept here is only the CDR3 DNA, which spans 36 bases and is read in frame from base 1. Library creation used PCR. The sequencer was a NextSeq 500. Bulk TCR libraries were made following a previously described method, with the TCR primers given in Table S5. The Qiagen AllPrep DNA/RNA kit was used to purify total RNA. Before any analysis, reads coming from multiple sequencing runs of the same library were combined into one pool. On the study's bioinformatics: Reads were retained only if their TCR constant sequence matched exactly, and those retained reads were trimmed to 150 nt and grouped according to their 12-nt molecular barcodes. Reads inside each barcode group were sub-clustered using a 15% Levenshtein threshold, and a quality-weighted consensus sequence was constructed for each RNA molecule. Non-functional sequences were filtered out, along with any lower-count sequence sitting one edit away from another sequence. On the basis of fitting two negative binomial distributions, barcode sub-clusters with fewer than 20% of the maximum read count were discarded. Using fastp trimming at Q25 and MiXCR clonotype assembly, TCRdb reanalyzed the public sequencing data and kept in-frame beta chains. Identical CDR3 protein sequences are pooled into one entry, listed with their most common genes and DNA. These V and J calls derive from TCRdb rather than the authors' analysis. This sample has nearly 650,000 distinct CDR3 sequences in its table, and roughly 27% of those were observed once. About 0.81% of the sample comes from the top ten.

Libraries of naive CD8 T cells were built from anywhere between roughly 17,000 and 1,000,000 sorted cells, with 10%, 30% or 50% of the purified RNA used. Naive CD8 T cells, defined as CD8+CD4-CCR7+CD45RA+, were FACS-sorted into RLT Plus buffer on a BD FACSAria II. To test detection sensitivity, Jurkat RNA equivalent to roughly nine TCR copies was spiked into samples of about 17,000-1,100,000 naive CD8 T cells. CD8 T cells were enriched with RosetteSep CD8+ T Cell Enrichment Cocktail and Ficoll-Paque, followed by ACK red cell lysis. The TCR was taken from a human donor in good health. Some libraries in this study had Jurkat cell RNA spiked in. The rearranged chain carries TRBV25-1 and TRBJ1-1; TRBD1 is a possible D gene, resting on 6 matching bases. The source material was naive CD8+ T cells from blood, with Jurkat cell RNA spiked in. Reading the label with the study, this specimen's cell subset or site is: FACS-sorted CD8+CD4-CCR7+CD45RA+ naive T cells. CDR3 protein: CASRWGPTEAFF. The sequenced DNA: TGTGCCAGCAGATGGGGGCCCACTGAAGCTTTCTTT.